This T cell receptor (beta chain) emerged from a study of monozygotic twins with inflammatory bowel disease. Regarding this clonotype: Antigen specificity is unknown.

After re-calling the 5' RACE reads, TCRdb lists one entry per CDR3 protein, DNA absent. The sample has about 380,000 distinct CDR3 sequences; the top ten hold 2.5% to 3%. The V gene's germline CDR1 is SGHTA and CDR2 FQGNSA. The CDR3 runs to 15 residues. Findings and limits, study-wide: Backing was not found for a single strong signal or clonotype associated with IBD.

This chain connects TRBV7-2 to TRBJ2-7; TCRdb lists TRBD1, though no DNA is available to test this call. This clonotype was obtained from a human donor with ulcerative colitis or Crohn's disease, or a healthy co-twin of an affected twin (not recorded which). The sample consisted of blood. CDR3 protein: CASSLLGALSDEQYF.